This T cell receptor beta chain was identified in a study of T-cell reconstitution after alpha-beta-depleted transplantation in children. General study points: Roughly two months post-transplant, alpha-beta T cells reportedly originated from several hundred graft clones that had expanded. TCRbeta diversity was high at day 60 in some patients (a result of surviving recipient T cells and thymic progenitors). A year post-transplant, T-cell counts and diversity derived mostly from newly produced T cells.

In this sample, this clonotype turned up many times. Its antigen is unknown. Unique molecular identifiers were incorporated when the TCRbeta library was constructed. One entry per CDR3 protein, called by TCRdb with MiXCR from the PCR reads. The sample lists around 300,000 distinct CDR3 sequences; 6.5% to 9% were seen once. This CDR3 has 14 residues. Trimming shortened V by 4 bases and J by 6 bases, and 12 bases separated the two germline ends. Germline V gene sequence: CDR1 SNHLY, CDR2 FYNNEI. This TCR came from a female patient aged 2-9 years who had a stem cell transplant for Fanconi anemia, so the T cells may come from the graft donor. Source: peripheral blood, taken 360 days after TCRalphabeta/CD19-depleted stem cell transplant. V and J are TRBV2 and TRBJ2-2; D might be TRBD1 (7 bases). The CDR3 loop is CASSVQGGAGELFF. The CDR3 DNA is TGTGCCAGCAGTGTGCAGGGGGGAGCCGGGGAGCTGTTTTTT. The full variable domain, in which reference TRBV2 and TRBJ2-2 provide the parts outside the CDR3, is EPEVTQTPSHQVTQMGQEVILRCVPISNHLYFYWYRQILGQKVEFLVSFYNNEISEKSEIFDDQFSVERPDGSNFTLKIRSTKLEDSAMYFCASSVQGGAGELFFGEGSRLTVL.